The subject of this entry is one T cell receptor (beta chain). Each sample had at least 6.5 million PBMCs isolated. CDR1 SGHRS and CDR2 YFSETQ come from the germline V gene. V gave up 6 bases and J gave up 0 bases, with 13 bases separating them. The CDR3 covers 14 residues. It was with a sample-barcoded 5' primer and a J-beta primer mix that a second PCR of about 6 to 12 cycles was run. Each CDR3 protein gets one entry after TCRdb re-called the 5' RACE reads with MiXCR. Of some 930,000 distinct CDR3 sequences listed, about 29% are singletons. This sample was included in a study of blood T cells in healthy people across ages. This same sample was also part of a study on T cells of mothers and their children.

The TCR was taken from a woman in her 40s in good health. The chain employs TRBV5-1 and TRBJ2-7; D may be TRBD1 (6 bases). The sequencing input was blood. CDR3 bases: TGCGCCAGCAAAGACGACAGGAGCTCCTACGAGCAGTACTTC. Its protein product is CASKDDRSSYEQYF.